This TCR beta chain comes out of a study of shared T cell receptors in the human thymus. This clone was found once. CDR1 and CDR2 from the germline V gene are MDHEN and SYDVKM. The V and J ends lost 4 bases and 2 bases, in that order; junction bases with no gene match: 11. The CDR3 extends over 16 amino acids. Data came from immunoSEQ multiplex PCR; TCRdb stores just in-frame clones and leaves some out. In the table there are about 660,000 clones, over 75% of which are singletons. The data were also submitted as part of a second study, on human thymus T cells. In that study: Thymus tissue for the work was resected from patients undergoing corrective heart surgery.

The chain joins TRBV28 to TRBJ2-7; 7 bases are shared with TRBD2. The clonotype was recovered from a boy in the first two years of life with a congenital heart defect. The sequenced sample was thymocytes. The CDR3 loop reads CASSWGTWEGPYEQYF. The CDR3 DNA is TGTGCCAGCAGTTGGGGCACCTGGGAGGGGCCCTACGAGCAGTACTTC.